This TCR beta chain comes out of a study of a mutant IDH1 vaccine in newly diagnosed glioma. At the level of the study: Vaccination started 4-6 weeks after radiotherapy alone, or with temozolomide cycles. Treated patients had a mean age of about 38 years and an approximately 62% male, 37.5% female split. General study findings and limits: Changes in the top peripheral T cell clonotypes seemingly had no bearing on pseudoprogression.

To note about this clone: Its antigen is not known.

Trimming took off 2 bases at V and 3 bases at J, with 10 bases between the two ends. This CDR3 contains 14 residues. The germline V gene has CDR1 SGHTA and CDR2 FQGTGA. TCRdb's table, derived via immunoSEQ multiplex PCR, lists solely in-frame clones and lacks some. Of more than 25,000 clones listed, roughly 80% are singletons. The time point: week 35, safety follow-up. Alongside topical imiquimod, each dose of vaccine comprised 300 ug of mutant IDH1 20-mer peptide. Eight vaccine injections were given to patients in weeks 1, 3, 5, 7, 11, 15, 19 and 23. This TCR came from a woman aged 25-40 years with glioma. Some clones in this sample may be carry-over from other donors' samples. Here the sequenced sample was PBMCs, taken from a glioma patient whose treatment included an IDH1 peptide vaccine. The chain employs TRBV7-3 and TRBJ2-5; no clear D gene. In nucleotides, the CDR3 is TGTGCCAGCAGCTTACAAGCTAGTAAAGAGACCCAGTACTTC. It yields the protein CASSLQASKETQYF.